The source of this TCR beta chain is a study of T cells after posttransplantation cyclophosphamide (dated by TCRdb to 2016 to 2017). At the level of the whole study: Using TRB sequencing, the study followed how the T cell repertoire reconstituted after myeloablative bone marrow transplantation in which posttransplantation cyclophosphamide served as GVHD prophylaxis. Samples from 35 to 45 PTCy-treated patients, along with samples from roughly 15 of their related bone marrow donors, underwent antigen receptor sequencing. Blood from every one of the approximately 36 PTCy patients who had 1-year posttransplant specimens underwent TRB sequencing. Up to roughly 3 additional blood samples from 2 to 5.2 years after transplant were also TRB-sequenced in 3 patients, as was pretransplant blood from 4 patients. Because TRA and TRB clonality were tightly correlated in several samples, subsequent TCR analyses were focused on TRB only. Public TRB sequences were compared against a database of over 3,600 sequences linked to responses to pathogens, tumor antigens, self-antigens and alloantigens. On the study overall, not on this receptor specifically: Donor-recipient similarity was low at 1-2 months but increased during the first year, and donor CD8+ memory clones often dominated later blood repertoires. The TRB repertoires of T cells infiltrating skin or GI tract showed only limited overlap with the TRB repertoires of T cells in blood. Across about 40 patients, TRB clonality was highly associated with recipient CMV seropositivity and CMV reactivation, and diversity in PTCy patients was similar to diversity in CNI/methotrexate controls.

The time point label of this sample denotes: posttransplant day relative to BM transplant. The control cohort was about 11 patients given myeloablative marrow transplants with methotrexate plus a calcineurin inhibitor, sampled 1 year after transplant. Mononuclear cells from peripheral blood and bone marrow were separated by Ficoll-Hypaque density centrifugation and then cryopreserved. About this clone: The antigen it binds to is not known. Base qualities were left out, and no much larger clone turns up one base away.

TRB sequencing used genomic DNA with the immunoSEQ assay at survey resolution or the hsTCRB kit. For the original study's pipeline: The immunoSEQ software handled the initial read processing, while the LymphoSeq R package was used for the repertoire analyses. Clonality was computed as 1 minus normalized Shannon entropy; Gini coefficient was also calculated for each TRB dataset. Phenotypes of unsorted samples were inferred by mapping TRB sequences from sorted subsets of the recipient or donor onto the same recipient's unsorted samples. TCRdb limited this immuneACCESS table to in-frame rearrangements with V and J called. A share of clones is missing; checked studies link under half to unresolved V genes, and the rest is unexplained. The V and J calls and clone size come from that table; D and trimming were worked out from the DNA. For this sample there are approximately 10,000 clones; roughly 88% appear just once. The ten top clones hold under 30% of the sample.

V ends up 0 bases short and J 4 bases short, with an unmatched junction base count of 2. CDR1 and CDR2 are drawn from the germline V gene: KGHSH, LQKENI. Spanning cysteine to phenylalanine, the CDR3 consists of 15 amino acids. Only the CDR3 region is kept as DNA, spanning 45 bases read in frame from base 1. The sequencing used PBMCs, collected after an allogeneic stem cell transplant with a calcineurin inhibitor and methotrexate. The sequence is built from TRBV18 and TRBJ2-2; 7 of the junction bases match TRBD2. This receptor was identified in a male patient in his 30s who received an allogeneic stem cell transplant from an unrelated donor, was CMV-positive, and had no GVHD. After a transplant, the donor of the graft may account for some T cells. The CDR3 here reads CASSPPAGATGELFF. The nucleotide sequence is TGTGCCAGCTCACCACCCGCGGGAGCCACCGGGGAGCTGTTTTTT.